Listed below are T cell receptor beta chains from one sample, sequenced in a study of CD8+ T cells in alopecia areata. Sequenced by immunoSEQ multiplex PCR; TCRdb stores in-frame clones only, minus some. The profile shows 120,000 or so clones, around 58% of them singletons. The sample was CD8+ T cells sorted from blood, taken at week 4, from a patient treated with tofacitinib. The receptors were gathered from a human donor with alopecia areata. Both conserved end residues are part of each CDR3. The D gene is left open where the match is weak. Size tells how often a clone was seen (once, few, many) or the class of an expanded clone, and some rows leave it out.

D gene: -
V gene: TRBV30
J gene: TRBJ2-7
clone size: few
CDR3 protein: CAWSTLSYEQYF
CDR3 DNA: TGTGCCTGGAGTACTCTATCCTACGAGCAGTACTTC

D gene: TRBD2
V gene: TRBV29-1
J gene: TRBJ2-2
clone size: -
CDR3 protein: CSVELTSGFTGELFF
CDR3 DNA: TGCAGCGTTGAATTGACTAGCGGCTTCACCGGGGAGCTGTTTTTT

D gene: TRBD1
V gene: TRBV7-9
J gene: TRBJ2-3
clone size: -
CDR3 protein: CASSDVGQGITDTQYF
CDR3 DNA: TGTGCCAGCAGCGACGTGGGACAGGGGATCACAGATACGCAGTATTTT

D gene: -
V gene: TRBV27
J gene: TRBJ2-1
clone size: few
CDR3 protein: CASSLVSDEQFF
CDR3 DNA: TGTGCCAGCAGTTTAGTGTCGGATGAGCAGTTCTTC

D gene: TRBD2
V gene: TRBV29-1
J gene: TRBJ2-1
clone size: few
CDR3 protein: CSVTFYRGVNEQFF
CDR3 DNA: TGCAGCGTTACCTTTTACCGGGGGGTCAATGAGCAGTTCTTC

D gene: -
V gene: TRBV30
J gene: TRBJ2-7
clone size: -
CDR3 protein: CAWSAGTGYEQYF
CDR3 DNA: TGTGCCTGGAGTGCAGGTACGGGATACGAGCAGTACTTC

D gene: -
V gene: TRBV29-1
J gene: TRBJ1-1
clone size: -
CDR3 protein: CSVLSWNTEAFF
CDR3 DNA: TGCAGCGTCCTAAGTTGGAACACTGAAGCTTTCTTT

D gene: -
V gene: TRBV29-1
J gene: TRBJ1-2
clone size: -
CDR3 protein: CSVGAGPDGYTF
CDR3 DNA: TGCAGCGTTGGTGCCGGCCCGGACGGCTACACCTTC

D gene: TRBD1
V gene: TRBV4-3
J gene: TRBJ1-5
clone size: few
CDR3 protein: CASSPEMTGNQPQHF
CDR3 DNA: TGCGCCAGCAGCCCCGAGATGACAGGGAATCAGCCCCAGCATTTT

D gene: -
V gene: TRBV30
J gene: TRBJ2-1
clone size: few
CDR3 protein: CAWSPTSSYNEQFF
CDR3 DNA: TGTGCCTGGAGTCCGACTAGTTCCTACAATGAGCAGTTCTTC

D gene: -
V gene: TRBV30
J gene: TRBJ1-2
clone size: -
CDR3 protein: CAWSGTLLGYTF
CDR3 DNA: TGTGCCTGGAGTGGCACTCTCCTCGGCTACACCTTC

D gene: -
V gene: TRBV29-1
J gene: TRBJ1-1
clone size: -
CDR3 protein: CSVEELRSEAFF
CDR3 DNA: TGCAGCGTTGAAGAATTGAGGAGTGAGGCTTTCTTT

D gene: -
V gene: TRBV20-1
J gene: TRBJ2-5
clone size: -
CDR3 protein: CSAPQRETQYF
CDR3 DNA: TGCAGTGCCCCCCAGAGGGAGACCCAGTACTTC

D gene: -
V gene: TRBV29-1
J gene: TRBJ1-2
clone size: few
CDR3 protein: CSVVRGDYGYTF
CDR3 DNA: TGCAGCGTTGTCAGGGGAGACTATGGCTACACCTTC

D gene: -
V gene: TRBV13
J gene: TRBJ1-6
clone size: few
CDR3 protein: CASSLDRSSYNSPLHF
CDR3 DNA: TGTGCCAGCAGCCTAGACAGGAGCTCCTATAATTCACCCCTCCACTTT

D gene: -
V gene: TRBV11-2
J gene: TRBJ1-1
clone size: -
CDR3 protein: CASSLGLGDTEAFF
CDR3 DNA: TGTGCCAGCAGCTTAGGGTTGGGGGACACTGAAGCTTTCTTT